The 8 T cell receptor beta chains below all came from one sample that was sequenced in a study of OX40 agonist ivuxolimab in advanced cancers. Receptor libraries were prepared by the immunoSEQ multiplex PCR assay. Not all clones reach the TCRdb copy of this immuneACCESS table, which keeps in-frame sequences only. Checked studies attribute under half of the gap to unresolved V genes and leave the rest unexplained. This sample holds 50,000 or so clones; roughly nine tenths were observed only once. Clones ranked in the top ten supply roughly 6% of the sample. This specimen was CD4+ or CD8+ T cells sorted from blood, taken in a trial of the OX40 agonist ivuxolimab. Every receptor here comes from an adult with an advanced solid tumor such as melanoma, head and neck, liver or kidney cancer.

This chain connects TRBV27 to TRBJ1-1; D call uncertain. Per germline, CDR1 MNHEY and CDR2 SMNVEV (reference sequence). Trimming took off 4 bases at V and 0 bases at J, with 6 bases between the two ends. CDR3 length: 13 residues. The CDR3 nucleotides are TGTGCCAGCAGTTGGGGTGTGAACACTGAAGCTTTCTTT. It yields the protein CASSWGVNTEAFF.

The chain is built from TRBV29-1 and TRBJ1-2; D perhaps matches TRBD1 (6 bases). Between the trimmed V and J ends, which lost 4 bases and 2 bases, there was a span of 8 bases. Germline CDR1 reads SQVTM; CDR2 reads ANQGSEA. This CDR3 region has 12 residues. The CDR3 DNA follows: TGCAGCGTTGGGACAGACAACTATGGCTACACCTTC. This gives the protein CSVGTDNYGYTF.

The chain couples TRBV4-1 to TRBJ2-7; D perhaps matches TRBD1 (6 bases). The CDR3 is made up of 14 amino acids. V was shortened by 2 bases and J by 6 bases, with 14 bases between the two germline ends. Germline values: CDR1 MGHRA, CDR2 YSYEKL. CDR3 region: CASSQLRVGGEQYF. CDR3 DNA sequence: TGCGCCAGCAGCCAACTCAGGGTAGGGGGCGAGCAGTACTTC.

The genes are TRBV19 and TRBJ2-7, with no clear D. Germline V gene lookup returns CDR1 LNHDA and CDR2 SQIVND (reference sequence). Trimming shortened V by 1 base and J by 5 bases, and 18 bases separated the two germline ends. The CDR3 covers 16 residues. CDR3 DNA: TGTGCCAGTAGTATAGTTTATCGGAAGCCGACGGACGAGCAGTACTTC. This sequence encodes CASSIVYRKPTDEQYF.

The genes are TRBV28 and TRBJ2-7; 7 nucleotides agree with TRBD1. The CDR3 is made up of 14 amino acids. The germline gives CDR1 MDHEN, CDR2 SYDVKM. The ends lost 6 bases at V and 3 bases at J; junction bases unmatched: 8. This CDR3 reads CASSRTGDHYEQYF. CDR3 bases: TGTGCCAGCAGCCGGACAGGTGACCACTACGAGCAGTACTTC. Full variable domain (remainder filled in from reference TRBV28 and TRBJ2-7): DVKVTQSSRYLVKRTGEKVFLECVQDMDHENMFWYRQDPGLGLRLIYFSYDVKMKEKGDIPEGYSVSREKKERFSLILESASTNQTSMYLCASSRTGDHYEQYFGPGTRLTVT.

V is TRBV10-2 and J is TRBJ2-1; 10 bases match TRBD2. Unmatched junction bases numbered 4, after V lost 5 bases and J lost 3 bases. CDR1 and CDR2 (germline): WSHSY, SAAADI. This CDR3 region has 15 residues. The CDR3 protein is CASSRPSGGYNEQFF. The CDR3 DNA is TGCGCCAGCAGTCGACCTAGCGGGGGCTACAATGAGCAGTTCTTC.

This clone was recorded a few times. The chain uses TRBV19 and TRBJ1-1, with no clear D. The germline V gene has CDR1 LNHDA and CDR2 SQIVND (reference sequence). The CDR3 spans 12 residues. The V gene lost 4 bases and the J gene lost 3 bases, with 6 bases spanning the gap. The CDR3 DNA reads as TGTGCCAGTAGTACCGAATACACTGAAGCTTTCTTT. Translated: CASSTEYTEAFF.

The chain is built from TRBV9 and TRBJ1-1; no clear D gene. V lost 3 bases and J lost 3, with 9 bases in between. The CDR3 length is 13 residues. Germline CDR1 is SGDLS and CDR2 is YYNGEE. CDR3 DNA sequence: TGTGCCAGCAGCGCCTTAGAGTACACTGAAGCTTTCTTT. Its protein is CASSALEYTEAFF. The variable domain in full, with the rest retrieved from reference TRBV9 and TRBJ1-1, is DSGVTQTPKHLITATGQRVTLRCSPRSGDLSVYWYQQSLDQGLQFLIQYYNGEERAKGNILERFSAQQFPDLHSELNLSSLELGDSALYFCASSALEYTEAFFGQGTRLTVV.